Listed below are T cell receptor beta chains from one sample, sequenced in a study of blood T cell repertoires in COVID-19. This table comes from immunoSEQ multiplex PCR, and its TCRdb copy is limited to in-frame clones, with some not included. In the table there are roughly 410,000 clones, 80% to 90% of which are singletons. Source material: peripheral blood. The receptors here all came from a woman in her sixties with COVID-19, enrolled during active disease. Both conserved end residues are part of each CDR3. Fields, in order: clone size, D gene, V gene, CDR3 length, J gene, CDR3 protein. A D gene is named only where the DNA matches it firmly. Clone size is not always given. Where it is, it says once, few, many or a class for expanded clones.

>NA|TRBD1|TRBV23-1|18|TRBJ1-2
CASSQSGETGVIRYGYTF
>NA|TRBD1|TRBV5-1|14|TRBJ1-4
CASSLGDRHEKLFF
>NA|NA|TRBV6-1|13|TRBJ1-2
CASSESGNYGYTF
>once|TRBD1|TRBV4-1|16|TRBJ1-3
CASSPGQKISGNTIYF
>NA|NA|TRBV3-1/TRBV3-2|13|TRBJ2-3
CASSLSTVDTQYF
>NA|NA|TRBV2|15|TRBJ1-4
CASSAEFTTNEKLFF
>NA|NA|TRBV20-1|12|TRBJ2-1
CSASQTDNEQFF
>NA|TRBD1|TRBV19|15|TRBJ1-3
CASSIDRVSGNTIYF
>NA|NA|TRBV10-2|14|TRBJ1-1
CASSSITGNTEAFF
>NA|NA|TRBV28|14|TRBJ2-5
CASSIRTPPETQYF
>NA|NA|TRBV2|14|TRBJ1-6
CASRLGTSGGPLHF
>NA|TRBD2|TRBV5-1|15|TRBJ2-5
CASRPAGGWEETQYF
>once|TRBD2|TRBV11-2|17|TRBJ2-3
CASSALFGGGGTDTQYF
>NA|NA|TRBV3-1/TRBV3-2|13|TRBJ2-3
CASRGGGTDTQYF
>NA|NA|TRBV7-6|13|TRBJ1-6
CASSLGGAVPLHF
>once|TRBD1|TRBV6-5|15|TRBJ1-5
CASSSGQGNNQPQHF
>NA|NA|TRBV6-1|13|TRBJ2-3
CASSESGRNTQYF
>many|NA|TRBV19|13|TRBJ1-1
CASRTGQNTEAFF
>NA|TRBD1|TRBV12-5|16|TRBJ1-4
CASGTDRGPADEKLFF
>NA|NA|TRBV5-4|14|TRBJ1-4
CASSSGVTNEKLFF
>NA|TRBD1|TRBV5-1|20|TRBJ1-2
CASSLDTDFPRDRVEDGYTF
>NA|TRBD2|TRBV5-1|15|TRBJ2-1
CASSPLAGYVNEQFF
>once|NA|TRBV10-3|15|TRBJ2-1
CAISESKGRADEQFF
>NA|TRBD1|TRBV19|14|TRBJ1-1
CASSPGQGDTEAFF
>once|NA|TRBV6-1|15|TRBJ2-5
CASSEARRGPETQYF
>NA|NA|TRBV10-3|15|TRBJ2-3
CAISESAVSTDTQYF
>NA|TRBD1|TRBV10-1|15|TRBJ2-7
CASRRPTGGPYEQYF
>once|NA|TRBV5-1|15|TRBJ2-5
CASSPARSLWETQYF
>NA|NA|TRBV6-6|16|TRBJ2-2
CASSRARRGPPGELFF
>NA|NA|TRBV18|14|TRBJ1-5
CASSRTATGQPQHF
>NA|NA|TRBV7-2|16|TRBJ1-1
CASSLRAGVTNTEAFF
>NA|TRBD1|TRBV4-1|18|TRBJ2-1
CASSQDNLGQGAYNEQFF
>NA|TRBD1|TRBV19|14|TRBJ1-1
CASRDRDTNTEAFF
>NA|TRBD1|TRBV6-5|14|TRBJ1-1
CASSWTGLRTEAFF
>NA|TRBD1|TRBV15|15|TRBJ2-5
CATSRGRQGEETQYF
>NA|TRBD1|TRBV29-1|12|TRBJ1-1
CSPDREGTEAFF
>NA|NA|TRBV6-1|16|TRBJ1-6
CASSKGMSSYNSPLHF
>NA|NA|TRBV6-6|14|TRBJ1-4
CASSYYGPGEKLFF
>few|NA|TRBV27|12|TRBJ1-1
CASRSVNTEAFF
>NA|NA|TRBV7-9|16|TRBJ2-7
CASSLGSGQIIYEQYF
>few|NA|TRBV5-6|19|TRBJ1-3
CASSLVTRGFGISGNTIYF
>NA|NA|TRBV28|13|TRBJ2-7
CASSHPLGYEQYF
>few|NA|TRBV7-9|14|TRBJ1-4
CASSLQALNEKLFF
>NA|TRBD1|TRBV27|16|TRBJ1-2
CASSEHPGQGAGGYTF
>NA|TRBD2|TRBV11-2|13|TRBJ2-3
CASNLPGRDTQYF
>NA|NA|TRBV21-1|17|TRBJ2-5
CASSQGEAGRLKETQYF
>NA|TRBD1|TRBV28|17|TRBJ2-1
CASSSQGTASSYNEQFF
>NA|TRBD1|TRBV29-1|13|TRBJ1-1
CSVTGGMNTEAFF
>many|NA|TRBV7-2|14|TRBJ2-7
CASSLPDISYEQYF
>few|NA|TRBV9|12|TRBJ2-5
CASSVEGETQYF
>NA|NA|TRBV19|14|TRBJ1-2
CASSLTGDIYGYTF